This TCR beta chain came from a study of blood T cell repertoires in COVID-19. Looking at the study overall: Researchers got acute and convalescent COVID-19 samples from the United States, Italy and Spain. PBMCs, B-cell-depleted T cells, or T cells provided the cDNA or gDNA that made up the material.

The V gene end was trimmed by 5 bases and the J gene end by 2 bases; junction bases not matched to a gene: 11. CDR1 MNHEY and CDR2 SVGEGT come from the germline V gene. The CDR3 covers 17 residues. The data were produced by immunoSEQ multiplex PCR, yet TCRdb's version contains in-frame clones alone and is incomplete. This table has roughly 250,000 clones, more than 75% appearing once. The source of this sequence is a woman aged 60-75 years with active or convalescent COVID-19. The source material was peripheral blood. The chain links TRBV6-2 or TRBV6-3 to TRBJ1-5; 8 nucleotides align to TRBD1. CDR3 in DNA: TGTGCCAGCAGTCCCCCTGACAGGGGCGCGGGCAATCAGCCCCAGCATTTT. Residues: CASSPPDRGAGNQPQHF.